The 27 T cell receptor beta chains given below trace back to one sample, sequenced in a study of blood T cell repertoires in COVID-19. The table came from immunoSEQ multiplex PCR; TCRdb's copy has only in-frame clones and leaves some out. Counted here are some 140,000 clones, approximately 80% occurring once; the ten biggest clones make up 9% to 13%. Sequencing input: peripheral blood. These receptors were collected from a woman aged 60 to 75 with COVID-19, enrolled during active disease.

The chain links TRBV3-1 (or the pseudogene TRBV3-2) to TRBJ2-3, with TRBD2 matching 12 bases. Looked up from germline, CDR1 is LGHDT and CDR2 is YNNKEL (reference sequence). Trimming removed 3 bases from V and 4 bases from J; junction bases left unmatched: 5. The CDR3 runs to 16 residues. CDR3 DNA sequence: TGTGCCAGCAGCCATCCCCTAGCGGGGGGGGCAGATACGCAGTATTTT. Translating it yields CASSHPLAGGADTQYF.

As to this clone: The identical CDR3 is also encoded by other nucleotide sequences in the sample. The V gene is TRBV6-1, the J gene TRBJ1-1; D gene unclear. The CDR3 runs to 14 residues. The ends were cut back, 3 bases at V and 1 base at J, with 9 bases in the middle. Germline V gene data show CDR1 as MNHNS and CDR2 as SASEGT. CDR3 DNA: TGTGCCAGCAGTGAGGGCAGGAAGAACACTGAAGCTTTCTTT. Protein product: CASSEGRKNTEAFF.

The rearrangement joins TRBV9 to TRBJ2-1; 9 bases map to TRBD2. V shed 3 bases and J 4 bases; nucleotides not matched to a gene: 8. Germline-derived CDR1 and CDR2 are SGDLS and YYNGEE. This CDR3 contains 16 residues. The CDR3: CASSGSGGTGYNEQFF. CDR3 nucleotide sequence: TGTGCCAGCAGCGGTAGCGGGGGAACGGGTTACAATGAGCAGTTCTTC.

This clone was counted a few times. The chain links TRBV6-2 or TRBV6-3 to TRBJ1-2; maybe TRBD1 (5 bases). The length of the CDR3 is 16 residues. V was shortened by 2 bases and J by 3 bases, with 16 bases between the two germline ends. From germline, CDR1 is MNHEY and CDR2 SVGEGT. CDR3 DNA sequence: TGTGCCAGCAGTTACCCGTCCCCAGGAGGGGACTATGGCTACACCTTC. The encoded protein is CASSYPSPGGDYGYTF.

V usage is TRBV6-6 and J usage is TRBJ1-1; 7 bases agree with TRBD1. Germline-derived CDR1 and CDR2 are MNHNY and SVGAGI (reference sequence). The CDR3 contains 14 residues. Trimming removed 7 bases from V and 0 bases from J; junction bases left unmatched: 5. CDR3 loop: CASTDRVLNTEAFF. The CDR3 DNA reads as TGTGCCAGCACCGACAGGGTTTTGAACACTGAAGCTTTCTTT.

This sequence joins TRBV29-1 and TRBJ2-6; D might be TRBD1 (6 bases). The germline gives CDR1 SQVTM, CDR2 ANQGSEA. The CDR3 totals 15 residues. The V and J ends lost 4 bases and 0 bases respectively, with 10 bases between them. For the CDR3, the DNA is TGCAGCGTTGCTAAGGACAGCTCTGGGGCCAACGTCCTGACTTTC. Translating gives CSVAKDSSGANVLTF.

V is TRBV5-6 and J is TRBJ1-5, with D possibly being TRBD1 (6 bases). The CDR3 is 15 amino acids. Trimming removed 6 bases at V and 3 bases at J, with 16 bases between. Germline assignment: CDR1 SGHDT and CDR2 YYEEEE. CDR3 bases: TGTGCCAGCACTCAAAGGGCAGGGGTCAATCAGCCCCAGCATTTT. Translation: CASTQRAGVNQPQHF.

The chain employs TRBV7-3 and TRBJ1-1, with 8 nucleotides matching TRBD1. The CDR3 covers 14 residues. The germline gives CDR1 SGHTA, CDR2 FQGTGA. V dropped 4 bases and J dropped 2; count of bases not matched to a gene: 3. The CDR3 coding sequence is TGTGCCAGCAGCTCGGACAGGGAAAACACTGAAGCTTTCTTT. This gives the protein CASSSDRENTEAFF. The variable domain in full, completed from reference TRBV7-3 and TRBJ1-1, reads GAGVSQTPSNKVTEKGKYVELRCDPISGHTALYWYRQSLGQGPEFLIYFQGTGAADDSGLPNDRFFAVRPEGSVSTLKIQRTERGDSAVYLCASSSDRENTEAFFGQGTRLTVV.

The rearrangement uses TRBV7-3 and TRBJ2-3; 9 nucleotides line up with TRBD1. V shed 6 bases and J 6 bases; nucleotides not matched to a gene: 4. The length of the CDR3 is 13 residues. Looked up from germline, CDR1 is SGHTA and CDR2 is FQGTGA. The CDR3 sequence is CASSLQGADTQYF. For the CDR3, the DNA is TGTGCCAGCAGTTTACAGGGGGCTGATACGCAGTATTTT.

The chain couples TRBV3-1 (or the pseudogene TRBV3-2) to TRBJ2-5, with D perhaps TRBD1 (6 bases). V gave up 5 bases and J gave up 4 bases, with 8 bases separating them. Germline CDR1 and CDR2: LGHDT and YNNKEL (reference sequence). The length of the CDR3 is 12 residues. For the CDR3, the DNA is TGTGCCAGCAGCTACAGGGCAGAGACCCAGTACTTC. As protein: CASSYRAETQYF.

The table lists this clone with a count of one. This sequence joins TRBV19 and TRBJ1-1, with 10 bases that match TRBD1. Germline V gene data show CDR1 as LNHDA and CDR2 as SQIVND (reference sequence). The CDR3 sequence is 14 residues long. The V gene end was trimmed by 5 bases and the J gene end by 12 bases; junction bases not matched to a gene: 12. The CDR3 DNA follows: TGTGCCAGTAGTTCCGACGGGGGGACAGGGGTGTCTTTCTTT. This sequence encodes CASSSDGGTGVSFF.

This clone has a handful of counts. The chain links TRBV7-9 to TRBJ1-1; the D gene is possibly TRBD1 (5 bases). Between the trimmed V and J ends, which lost 1 base and 6 bases, there was a span of 12 bases. Germline V CDR1 and CDR2: SEHNR, FQNEAQ (reference sequence). This CDR3 is 14 amino acids long. This chain's CDR3 is CASSLVQGRAEAFF. The DNA for the CDR3 is TGTGCCAGCAGCTTAGTCCAGGGTCGCGCTGAAGCTTTCTTT.

The gene calls are TRBV18 and TRBJ2-1; 9 bases match TRBD1. V shed 2 bases and J 7 bases; nucleotides not matched to a gene: 3. The germline CDR1 and CDR2 sequences are KGHSH and LQKENI. The length of the CDR3 is 14 residues. For the CDR3, the DNA is TGTGCCAGCTCACCATTGGGACAGGGAAATGAGCAGTTCTTC. Its translation: CASSPLGQGNEQFF.

V is TRBV19 and J is TRBJ2-1; D perhaps matches TRBD2 (5 bases). Trimming took 3 bases from V and 4 from J, leaving 7 bases between them. The germline CDR1 and CDR2 sequences are LNHDA and SQIVND (reference sequence). The CDR3 totals 13 residues. CDR3 sequence reads: CASSIGNYNEQFF. In DNA form, the CDR3 reads TGTGCCAGTAGTATCGGGAATTACAATGAGCAGTTCTTC.

This chain uses TRBV15 with TRBJ2-4; no reliable D call. Trimming took off 4 bases at V and 0 bases at J, with 10 bases between the two ends. Germline lookup yields CDR1 LNHNV and CDR2 YYDKDF (reference sequence). There are 15 residues in the CDR3. The CDR3 here is CATSKATLAKNIQYF. For the CDR3, the DNA is TGTGCCACCAGCAAAGCGACCTTAGCCAAAAACATTCAGTACTTC.

The chain employs TRBV3-1 (or the pseudogene TRBV3-2) and TRBJ1-2; possibly TRBD1 for D (6 bases). The CDR3 is made up of 15 amino acids. The ends were cut back, 4 bases at V and 8 bases at J, with 20 bases in the middle. Per the germline V gene, CDR1 is LGHDT and CDR2 is YNNKEL (reference sequence). The CDR3 region is CASSPEGLGARGYTF. CDR3 in DNA: TGTGCCAGCAGCCCAGAGGGTCTGGGGGCCCGCGGCTACACCTTC.

The V call is TRBV19, the J call TRBJ1-1; D gene ambiguous. The germline V and J ends were trimmed by 5 bases and 8 bases, with 12 bases remaining between them. Germline lookup yields CDR1 LNHDA and CDR2 SQIVND (reference sequence). The CDR3 extends over 12 amino acids. CDR3 protein: CASSLQRGEAFF. CDR3 DNA: TGTGCCAGTAGTCTCCAACGGGGAGAAGCTTTCTTT.

The rearrangement joins TRBV18 to TRBJ1-1; possible D gene TRBD1, 5 bases. CDR3 length: 13 residues. V gave up 1 base and J gave up 11 bases, with 14 bases separating them. In germline, CDR1 is KGHSH, CDR2 LQKENI. The CDR3 DNA reads TGTGCCAGCTCACCACAGAAGGGGTCCGCCGCTTTCTTT. This codes for CASSPQKGSAAFF. Using reference TRBV18 and TRBJ1-1 for the parts outside the CDR3, the full variable domain is NAGVMQNPRHLVRRRGQEARLRCSPMKGHSHVYWYRQLPEEGLKFMVYLQKENIIDESGMPKERFSAEFPKEGPSILRIQQVVRGDSAAYFCASSPQKGSAAFFGQGTRLTVV.

There are a few counts of this clone. The J gene is TRBJ1-1, the V gene TRBV9; TRBD1 aligns across 7 bases. Germline assignment: CDR1 SGDLS and CDR2 YYNGEE. The V segment lost 2 bases and the J segment 0 bases; nucleotides outside the gene matches: 1. This CDR3 contains 14 residues. The CDR3 region is CASSVDRVNTEAFF. The DNA of the CDR3 is TGTGCCAGCAGCGTTGACAGGGTGAACACTGAAGCTTTCTTT.

The rearrangement links TRBV27 to TRBJ1-2, with a possible D match to TRBD1 (5 bases). Trimming removed 1 base at V and 6 bases at J, with 12 bases between. The CDR3 extends over 14 amino acids. The germline V gene encodes CDR1 MNHEY and CDR2 SMNVEV (reference sequence). This CDR3 is CASSLWFGGDGYTF. The CDR3 DNA is TGTGCCAGCAGTTTATGGTTCGGGGGAGATGGCTACACCTTC.

V and J are TRBV24-1 and TRBJ1-5; 7 bases fit TRBD1. From germline, CDR1 is KGHDR and CDR2 SFDVKD. This CDR3 contains 13 residues. The trim removed 7 bases at V and 5 bases at J, leaving 4 bases unmatched. DNA for the CDR3: TGTGCCACCAGCGACAGGGCCGATCAGCCCCAGCATTTT. Protein: CATSDRADQPQHF.

The table lists this clone with a few counts. The chain recombines TRBV2 with TRBJ1-2; D remains unclear. The CDR3 is 14 residues long. Germline CDR1 SNHLY, CDR2 FYNNEI. Trimming left V 3 bases short and J 1 base short, with 9 bases between. This CDR3 reads CASSDGTVNYGYTF. CDR3 DNA sequence: TGTGCCAGCAGTGACGGTACAGTTAACTATGGCTACACCTTC.

The chain combines TRBV7-3 with TRBJ2-7; D gene uncertain. Germline lookup yields CDR1 SGHTA and CDR2 FQGTGA. V lost 0 bases, J lost 5 bases, and 8 bases lay in between. The CDR3 loop spans 13 amino acids. As DNA, the CDR3 is TGTGCCAGCAGCTTAACTAGTTACCACGAGCAGTACTTC. Its translation is CASSLTSYHEQYF.

The V and J genes are TRBV6-5 and TRBJ2-2; 10 positions agree with TRBD2. The junction had 5 bases not matched to a gene; V was cut back by 6 bases and J by 7 bases. The germline gives CDR1 MNHEY, CDR2 SVGAGI. The CDR3 loop spans 14 amino acids. The CDR3 DNA is TGTGCCAGCAGAGTACTAGCGGGGAACGGGGAGCTGTTTTTT. Its protein is CASRVLAGNGELFF.

The CDR3 sequence is CASSGGAGASGANVLTF. For the CDR3, the DNA is TGCGCCAGCAGTGGTGGAGCGGGCGCCTCTGGGGCCAACGTCCTGACTTTC. This chain connects TRBV10-1 to TRBJ2-6; D possibly corresponds to TRBD2 (6 bases). CDR1 and CDR2 from the germline V gene are WNHNN and SYGVQD (reference sequence). The CDR3 totals 17 residues. V was cut by 4 bases and J by 0 bases, with 13 bases left in between.

This clone has a count of ten or more. The chain recombines TRBV11-2 with TRBJ2-7; 8 bases align to TRBD1. Germline V lookup: CDR1 SGHAT, CDR2 FQNNGV. With V trimmed by 3 bases and J by 7 bases, 5 bases remained unmatched. This CDR3 spans 13 amino acids. The CDR3 sequence is CASSFGQGREQYV. The CDR3 DNA is TGTGCCAGCAGCTTTGGACAGGGAAGGGAGCAGTACGTC.

The chain uses TRBV9 and TRBJ1-2, with a tentative D call TRBD1 (6 bases). From germline, CDR1 is SGDLS and CDR2 YYNGEE. The CDR3 has 16 amino acids. V shed 0 bases and J shed 1 base, with 13 bases lying between them. The CDR3 DNA sequence: TGTGCCAGCAGCGTAGCGGGGGGGGGCAGTAACTATGGCTACACCTTC. Its translation is CASSVAGGGSNYGYTF.